The source of this TCR beta chain is a study of regulatory T cells in long-lasting Graves disease. As for this clonotype: A read error may account for a junction end that differs from germline.

Germline CDR1 and CDR2: LGHDT and YNNKEL (reference sequence). The CDR3 is 16 amino acids. Assembly of TCR beta libraries relied on iRepertoire HTBI primers together with Arm-PCR of CDR3 regions. Using its own MiXCR run on the multiplex PCR reads, TCRdb lists one record per CDR3 protein. The table shows some 370,000 distinct CDR3 sequences, with approximately 25% occurring only once. Regarding time point: persistent/refractory GD, antithyroid drugs over 5 years with positive TRAb. With RNA extracted from PBMCs as input, the TCR library was made. The chain uses TRBV3-1 and TRBJ1-2, with unresolved D. The specimen was peripheral blood mononuclear cells (PBMCs), collected when the disease was refractory, from a patient treated with antithyroid drugs. The TCR originated in a woman aged 40 to 55 with Graves disease. In DNA, the CDR3 is TGTGTCAGCAGCCCGGCGGCCAGCGGCGGAAACTATGGCTACACCTTC. It is translated as CVSSPAASGGNYGYTF.